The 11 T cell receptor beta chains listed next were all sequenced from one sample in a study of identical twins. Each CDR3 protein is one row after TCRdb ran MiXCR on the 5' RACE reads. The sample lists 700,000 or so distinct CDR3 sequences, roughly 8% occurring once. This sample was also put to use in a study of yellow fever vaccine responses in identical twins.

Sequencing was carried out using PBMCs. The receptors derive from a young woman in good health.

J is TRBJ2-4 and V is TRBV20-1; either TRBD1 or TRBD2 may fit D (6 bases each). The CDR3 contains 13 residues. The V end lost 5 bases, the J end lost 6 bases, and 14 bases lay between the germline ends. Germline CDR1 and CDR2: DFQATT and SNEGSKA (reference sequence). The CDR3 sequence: CSASLGGGNIQYF. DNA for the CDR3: TGCAGTGCTTCCCTTGGAGGGGGAAACATTCAGTACTTC.

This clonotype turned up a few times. The CDR3 region is CASSLALGRGRETQYF. The CDR3 coding sequence is TGTGCCAGCAGCTTAGCGCTTGGACGGGGCAGGGAGACCCAGTACTTC. The J gene is TRBJ2-5, the V gene TRBV7-2; D could derive from TRBD1 or TRBD2 (5 bases each). Germline values: CDR1 SGHTA, CDR2 FQGNSA. V dropped 0 bases and J dropped 5 bases, with 16 bases sitting between them. This CDR3 spans 16 amino acids.

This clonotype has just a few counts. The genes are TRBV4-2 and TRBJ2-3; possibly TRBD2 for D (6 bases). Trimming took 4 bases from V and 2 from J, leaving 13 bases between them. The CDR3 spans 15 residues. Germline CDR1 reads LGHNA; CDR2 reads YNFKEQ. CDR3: CASSPEGGNTDTQYF. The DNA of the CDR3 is TGTGCCAGCAGCCCCGAGGGCGGGAACACAGATACGCAGTATTTT.

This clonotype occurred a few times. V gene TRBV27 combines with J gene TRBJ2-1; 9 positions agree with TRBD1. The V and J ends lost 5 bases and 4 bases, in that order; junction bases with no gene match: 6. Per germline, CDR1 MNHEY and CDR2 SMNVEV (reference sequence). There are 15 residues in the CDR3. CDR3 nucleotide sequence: TGTGCCAGCAGTCCAACAGGGGGCGCGTACAATGAGCAGTTCTTC. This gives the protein CASSPTGGAYNEQFF.

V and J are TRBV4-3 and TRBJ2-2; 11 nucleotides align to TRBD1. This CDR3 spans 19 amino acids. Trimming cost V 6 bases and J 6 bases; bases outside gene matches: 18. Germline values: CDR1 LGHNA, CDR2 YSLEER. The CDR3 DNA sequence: TGCGCCAGCAGTCCGGGACAGGGGGACGCGTTAGGTTTTGCCGGGGAGCTGTTTTTT. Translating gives CASSPGQGDALGFAGELFF.

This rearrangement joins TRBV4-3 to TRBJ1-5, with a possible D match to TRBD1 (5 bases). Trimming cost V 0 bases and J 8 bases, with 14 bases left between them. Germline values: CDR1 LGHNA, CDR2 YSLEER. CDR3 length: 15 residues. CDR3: CASSQERQGFEPQHF. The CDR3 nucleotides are TGCGCCAGCAGCCAAGAACGCCAGGGATTTGAGCCCCAGCATTTT.

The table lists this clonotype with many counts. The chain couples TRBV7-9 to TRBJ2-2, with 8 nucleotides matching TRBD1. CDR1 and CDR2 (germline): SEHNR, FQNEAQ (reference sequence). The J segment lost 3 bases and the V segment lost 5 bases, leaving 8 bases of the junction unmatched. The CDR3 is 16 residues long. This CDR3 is CASSPRAGGDTGELFF. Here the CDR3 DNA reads TGTGCCAGCAGCCCTCGGGCAGGGGGCGACACCGGGGAGCTGTTTTTT. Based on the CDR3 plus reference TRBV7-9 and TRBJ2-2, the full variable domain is DTGVSQNPRHKITKRGQNVTFRCDPISEHNRLYWYRQTLGQGPEFLTYFQNEAQLEKSRLLSDRFSAERPKGSFSTLEIQRTEQGDSAMYLCASSPRAGGDTGELFFGEGSRLTVL.

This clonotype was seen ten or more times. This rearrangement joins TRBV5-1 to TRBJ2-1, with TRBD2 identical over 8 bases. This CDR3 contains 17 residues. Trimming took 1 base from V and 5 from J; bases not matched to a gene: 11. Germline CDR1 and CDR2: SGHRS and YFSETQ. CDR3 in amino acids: CASSLLTSGSYNNEQFF. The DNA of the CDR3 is TGCGCCAGCAGCTTGTTAACCAGCGGGAGTTACAACAATGAGCAGTTCTTC.

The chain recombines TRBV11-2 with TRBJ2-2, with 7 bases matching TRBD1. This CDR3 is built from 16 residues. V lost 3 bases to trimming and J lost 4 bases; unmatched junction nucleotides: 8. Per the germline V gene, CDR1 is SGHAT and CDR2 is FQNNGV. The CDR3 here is CASSFGSGTVTGELFF. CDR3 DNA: TGTGCCAGCAGCTTCGGATCCGGGACAGTCACCGGGGAGCTGTTTTTT. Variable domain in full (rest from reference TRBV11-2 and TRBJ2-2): EAGVAQSPRYKIIEKRQSVAFWCNPISGHATLYWYQQILGQGPKLLIQFQNNGVVDDSQLPKDRFSAERLKGVDSTLKIQPAKLEDSAVYLCASSFGSGTVTGELFFGEGSRLTVL.

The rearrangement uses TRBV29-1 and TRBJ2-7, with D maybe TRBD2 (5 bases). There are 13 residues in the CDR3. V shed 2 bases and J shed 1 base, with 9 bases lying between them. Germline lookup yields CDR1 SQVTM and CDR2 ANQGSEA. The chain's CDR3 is CSVESGGSYEQYF. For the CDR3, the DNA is TGCAGCGTTGAAAGCGGAGGATCCTACGAGCAGTACTTC.

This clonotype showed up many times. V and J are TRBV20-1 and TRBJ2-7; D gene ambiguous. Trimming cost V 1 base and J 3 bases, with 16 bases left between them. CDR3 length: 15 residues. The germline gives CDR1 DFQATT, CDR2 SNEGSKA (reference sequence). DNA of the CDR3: TGCAGTGCTAGAGGAAGGATCAAGCCTATCTACGAGCAGTACTTC. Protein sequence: CSARGRIKPIYEQYF.